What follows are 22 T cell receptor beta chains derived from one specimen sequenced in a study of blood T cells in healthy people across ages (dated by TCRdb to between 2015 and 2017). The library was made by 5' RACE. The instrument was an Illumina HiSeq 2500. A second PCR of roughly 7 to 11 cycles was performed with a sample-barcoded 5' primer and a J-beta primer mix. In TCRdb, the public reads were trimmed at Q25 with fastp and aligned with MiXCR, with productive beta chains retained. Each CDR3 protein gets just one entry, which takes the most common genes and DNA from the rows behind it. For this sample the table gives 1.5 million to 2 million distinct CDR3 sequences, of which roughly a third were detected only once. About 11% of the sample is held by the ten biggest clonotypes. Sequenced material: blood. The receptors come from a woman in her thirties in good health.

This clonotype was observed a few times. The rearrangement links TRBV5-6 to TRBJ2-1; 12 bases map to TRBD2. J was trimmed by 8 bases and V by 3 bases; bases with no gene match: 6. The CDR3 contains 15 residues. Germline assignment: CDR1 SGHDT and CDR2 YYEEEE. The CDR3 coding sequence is TGTGCCAGCAGCTCGACTAGCGGGAGCCTCTATGAGCAGTTCTTC. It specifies CASSSTSGSLYEQFF.

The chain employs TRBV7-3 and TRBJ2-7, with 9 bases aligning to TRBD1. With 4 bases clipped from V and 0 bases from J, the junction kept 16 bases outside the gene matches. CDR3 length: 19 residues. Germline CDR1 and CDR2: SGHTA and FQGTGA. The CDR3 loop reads CASSSIRDRVADSSYEQYF. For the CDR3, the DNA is TGTGCCAGCAGCTCGATCCGGGACAGGGTAGCTGATAGCTCCTACGAGCAGTACTTC.

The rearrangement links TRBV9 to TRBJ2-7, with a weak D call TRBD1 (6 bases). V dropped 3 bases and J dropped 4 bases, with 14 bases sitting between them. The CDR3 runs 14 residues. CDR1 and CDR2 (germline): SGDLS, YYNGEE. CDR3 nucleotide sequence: TGTGCCAGCAGCGCGACAGGTTTTAATTACGAGCAGTACTTC. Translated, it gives CASSATGFNYEQYF.

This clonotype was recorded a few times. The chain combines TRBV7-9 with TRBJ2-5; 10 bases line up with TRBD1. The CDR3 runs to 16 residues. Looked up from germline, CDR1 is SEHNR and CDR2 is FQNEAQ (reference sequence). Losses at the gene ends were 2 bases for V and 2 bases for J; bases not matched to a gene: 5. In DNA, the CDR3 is TGTGCCAGCAGCTTATGGCTGGACAGGGGGCAAGAGACCCAGTACTTC. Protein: CASSLWLDRGQETQYF.

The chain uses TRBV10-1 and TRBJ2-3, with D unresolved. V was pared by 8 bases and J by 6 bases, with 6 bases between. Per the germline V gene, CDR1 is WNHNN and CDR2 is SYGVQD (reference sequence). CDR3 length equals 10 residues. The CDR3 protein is CASPPDTQYF. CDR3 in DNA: TGCGCCAGCCCCCCCGATACGCAGTATTTT.

This CDR3 reads CASSTEYGSGELFF. The CDR3 DNA follows: TGTGCCAGCAGTACCGAATACGGATCTGGGGAGCTGTTTTTT. V and J are TRBV27 and TRBJ2-2; D not certain. Germline loops: CDR1 MNHEY, CDR2 SMNVEV (reference sequence). Trimming cost V 5 bases and J 8 bases, with 15 bases left between them. This CDR3 region has 14 residues.

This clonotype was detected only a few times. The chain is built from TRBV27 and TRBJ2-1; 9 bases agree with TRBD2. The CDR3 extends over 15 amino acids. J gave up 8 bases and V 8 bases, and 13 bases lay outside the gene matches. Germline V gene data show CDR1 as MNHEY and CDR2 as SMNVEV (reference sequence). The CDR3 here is CASLPAGGPVDEQFF. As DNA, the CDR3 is TGTGCCAGCCTCCCGGCGGGAGGGCCTGTAGATGAGCAGTTCTTC.

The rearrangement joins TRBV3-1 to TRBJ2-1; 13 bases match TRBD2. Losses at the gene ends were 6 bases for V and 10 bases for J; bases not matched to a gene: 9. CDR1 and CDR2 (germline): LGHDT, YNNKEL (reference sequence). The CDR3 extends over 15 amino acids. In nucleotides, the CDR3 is TGTGCCAGCAGTCTCGGACTAGCGGGAGTACGGGAGCAGTTCTTC. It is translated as CASSLGLAGVREQFF.

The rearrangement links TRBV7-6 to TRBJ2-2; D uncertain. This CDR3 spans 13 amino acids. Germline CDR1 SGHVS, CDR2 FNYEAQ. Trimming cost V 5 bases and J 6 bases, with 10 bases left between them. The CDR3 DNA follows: TGTGCCAGCAGCCCCCGTCAGTCCGGGGAGCTGTTTTTT. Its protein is CASSPRQSGELFF.

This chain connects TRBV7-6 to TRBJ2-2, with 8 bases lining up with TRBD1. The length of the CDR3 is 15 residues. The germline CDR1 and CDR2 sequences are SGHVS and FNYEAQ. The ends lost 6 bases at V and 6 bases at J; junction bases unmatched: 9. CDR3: CASRDGQGGSGELFF. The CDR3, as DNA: TGTGCCAGCAGGGACGGACAGGGTGGCTCCGGGGAGCTGTTTTTT.

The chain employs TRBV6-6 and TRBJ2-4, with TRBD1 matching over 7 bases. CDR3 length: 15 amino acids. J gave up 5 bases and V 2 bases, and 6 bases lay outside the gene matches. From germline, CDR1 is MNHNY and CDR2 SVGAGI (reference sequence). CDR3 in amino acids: CASSYQGGRENIQYF. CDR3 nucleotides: TGTGCCAGCAGTTACCAAGGGGGCCGTGAAAACATTCAGTACTTC.

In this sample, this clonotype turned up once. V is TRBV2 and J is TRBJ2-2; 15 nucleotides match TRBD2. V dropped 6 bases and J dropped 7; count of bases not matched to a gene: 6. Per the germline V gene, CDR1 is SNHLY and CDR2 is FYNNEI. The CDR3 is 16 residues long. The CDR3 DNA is TGTGCCAGCAGCGGGACTAGCGGGAGGACTGGCGGGGAGCTGTTTTTT. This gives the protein CASSGTSGRTGGELFF.

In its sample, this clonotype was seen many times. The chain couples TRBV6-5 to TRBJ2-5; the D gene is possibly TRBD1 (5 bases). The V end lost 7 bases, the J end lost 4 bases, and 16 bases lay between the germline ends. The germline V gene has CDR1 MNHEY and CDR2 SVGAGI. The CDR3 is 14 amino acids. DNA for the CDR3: TGTGCCAGCAAATTGCTGCAGGGCGGAGAGACCCAGTACTTC. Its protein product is CASKLLQGGETQYF.

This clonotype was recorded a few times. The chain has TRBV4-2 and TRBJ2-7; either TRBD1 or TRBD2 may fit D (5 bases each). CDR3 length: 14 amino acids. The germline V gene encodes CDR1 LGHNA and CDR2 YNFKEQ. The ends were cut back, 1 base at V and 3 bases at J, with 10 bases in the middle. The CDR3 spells CASSQVGTYYEQYF. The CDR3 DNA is TGTGCCAGCAGCCAAGTCGGGACCTACTACGAGCAGTACTTC.

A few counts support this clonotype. The CDR3 spells CASSQGGPSDTQYF. Here the CDR3 DNA reads TGTGCCAGCAGCCAGGGCGGGCCTTCAGATACGCAGTATTTT. The genes are TRBV14 and TRBJ2-3, with D tentatively TRBD2 (5 bases). Between the trimmed V and J ends, which lost 3 bases and 4 bases, there was a span of 11 bases. CDR3 length equals 14 residues. Germline lookup yields CDR1 SGHDN and CDR2 FVKESK.

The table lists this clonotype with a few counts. The CDR3 coding sequence is TGTGCCAGCAGTGCTCCCCGTGGACAGGGTATATCCGAGCAGTACTTC. Amino acids: CASSAPRGQGISEQYF. The chain employs TRBV6-1 and TRBJ2-7, with 8 positions matching TRBD1. Trimming cost V 4 bases and J 6 bases; bases outside gene matches: 14. The length of the CDR3 is 16 residues. CDR1 MNHNS and CDR2 SASEGT come from the germline V gene.

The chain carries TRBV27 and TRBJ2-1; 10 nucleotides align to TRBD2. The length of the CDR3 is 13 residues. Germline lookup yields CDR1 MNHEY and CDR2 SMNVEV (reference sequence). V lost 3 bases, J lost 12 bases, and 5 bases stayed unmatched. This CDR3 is CASSFGTSVSQFF. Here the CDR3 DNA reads TGTGCCAGCAGTTTCGGGACTAGCGTTTCGCAGTTCTTC.

Here the CDR3 DNA reads TGCAGTGCTGATAGCGGGGGCACAGATACGCAGTATTTT. It encodes CSADSGGTDTQYF. This rearrangement joins TRBV20-1 to TRBJ2-3; 8 bases map to TRBD2. CDR3 length: 13 residues. Germline trimming cut 5 bases from V and 1 base from J; bases unmatched to any gene: 2. Germline values: CDR1 DFQATT, CDR2 SNEGSKA (reference sequence).

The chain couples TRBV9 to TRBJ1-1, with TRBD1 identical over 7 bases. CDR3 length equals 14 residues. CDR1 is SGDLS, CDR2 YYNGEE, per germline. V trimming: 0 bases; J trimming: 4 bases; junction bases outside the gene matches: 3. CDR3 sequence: CASSVGNRGTEAFF. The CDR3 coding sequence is TGTGCCAGCAGCGTAGGGAACAGGGGCACTGAAGCTTTCTTT.

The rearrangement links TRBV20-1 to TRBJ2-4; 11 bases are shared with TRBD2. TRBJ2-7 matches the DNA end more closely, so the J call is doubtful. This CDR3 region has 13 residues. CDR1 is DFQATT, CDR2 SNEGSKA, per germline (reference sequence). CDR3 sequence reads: CSATGTSGLEQYF. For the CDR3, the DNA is TGCAGTGCAACCGGGACTAGCGGACTCGAGCAGTACTTC.

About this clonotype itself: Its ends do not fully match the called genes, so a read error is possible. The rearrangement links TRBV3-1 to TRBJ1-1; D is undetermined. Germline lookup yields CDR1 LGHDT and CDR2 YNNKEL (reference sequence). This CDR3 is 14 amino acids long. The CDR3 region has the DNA TGTGTCAGCAGCCAGTCCTCCAGGAACACTGAGGCTTTCTTT. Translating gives CVSSQSSRNTEAFF.

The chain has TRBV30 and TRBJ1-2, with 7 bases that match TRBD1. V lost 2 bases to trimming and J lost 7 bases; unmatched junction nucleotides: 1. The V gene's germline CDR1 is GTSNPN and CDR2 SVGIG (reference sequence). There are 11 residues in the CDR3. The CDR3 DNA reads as TGTGCCTGGAGTCCAGGGGGTGGCTACACCTTC. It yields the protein CAWSPGGGYTF. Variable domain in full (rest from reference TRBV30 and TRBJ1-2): SQTIHQWPATLVQPVGSPLSLECTVEGTSNPNLYWYRQAAGRGLQLLFYSVGIGQISSEVPQNLSASRPQDRQFILSSKKLLLSDSGFYLCAWSPGGGYTFGSGTRLTVV.